A single sample is the source of the 25 T cell receptor beta chains below, sequenced in a study of tumor and adjacent non-tumor tissue in lung cancer. This sample's RNA came from whole unsorted tissue. The normal lung tissue was taken more than 3 cm from the tumor edge. TCRbeta libraries were built with three rounds of nested PCR, modified from ARM-PCR. TCRdb re-derived calls from the multiplex PCR reads in MiXCR, one entry per CDR3 protein. The table lists some 80,000 distinct CDR3 sequences, just over 75% of them singletons, with around 40% in the top ten. Sequencing was performed on distant non-tumor lung tissue. These receptors were taken from an older man with non-small cell lung cancer.

The CDR3 coding sequence is TGCAGTGCTAGAGATCTCATAGGAGGGAATATTCAGTACTTC. Translating it yields CSARDLIGGNIQYF. The chain carries TRBV20-1 and TRBJ2-4, with TRBD2 as a possible D gene (6 bases). Germline CDR1 reads DFQATT; CDR2 reads SNEGSKA (reference sequence). The CDR3 spans 14 residues. The ends were cut back, 0 bases at V and 10 bases at J, with 16 bases in the middle.

Ten or more counts support this clonotype. The chain joins TRBV30 to TRBJ2-1; D remains unclear. V was shortened by 3 bases and J by 4 bases, with 7 bases between the two germline ends. This CDR3 has 12 amino acids. CDR1 is GTSNPN and CDR2 is SVGIG in the germline V gene (reference sequence). The CDR3 DNA reads TGTGCCTGGAGCACCGGGTACAATGAGCAGTTCTTC. It specifies CAWSTGYNEQFF.

On this clonotype: The junction differs from germline at one of its ends, possibly a read error. The gene calls are TRBV14 and TRBJ2-1; D uncertain. Germline CDR1 is SGHDN and CDR2 is FVKESK. This CDR3 contains 17 residues. CDR3 coding DNA: TGTACCAGCAGCTTCCGGACCCCCATGGCTTCCTACAATGAGCAGTTCTTC. Protein product: CTSSFRTPMASYNEQFF.

Of note for this clonotype: The junction departs from the called germline gene at one end, perhaps through a read error. The chain is built from TRBV20-1 and TRBJ2-1; no firm D call. The CDR3 contains 13 residues. Per the germline V gene, CDR1 is DFQATT and CDR2 is SNEGSKA (reference sequence). The DNA of the CDR3 is TGCAGTGCTATCCGTGTTGGGATCAATGGGCAGTTCTTC. As protein: CSAIRVGINGQFF.

This clonotype was found a few times. Given a much more abundant clone one base away, this may be a read error. The chain couples TRBV29-1 to TRBJ1-1; tentatively, D is TRBD1 (5 bases). This CDR3 spans 12 amino acids. Trimming pared 4 bases from V and 5 bases from J, leaving 11 bases between. The germline V gene has CDR1 SQVTM and CDR2 ANQGSEA. The CDR3 protein is CSVVGGTTEAFF. Written as DNA, the CDR3 is TGCAGCGTTGTTGGGGGGACGACTGAAGCTTTCTTT.

Remarks on this clonotype: Since the CDR3 does not end with the conserved phenylalanine or tryptophan, this likely comes from a read error. This sequence joins TRBV12-3 or TRBV12-4 and TRBJ2-2; no clear D. This CDR3 is 15 amino acids long. CDR3 sequence (DNA): TGTACCAGCAGTCCCCAACATGGAAACGCCGGGGAGCTGTTTTTG. The encoded protein is CTSSPQHGNAGELFL.

To note about this clonotype: A junction boundary mismatches the germline segment, possibly from a read error. The CDR3 spells CASRQQGPQPQHF. The CDR3 DNA is TGTGCGAGCAGACAACAGGGCCCTCAGCCCCAGCATTTT. The rearrangement joins TRBV28 to TRBJ1-5; possibly TRBD1 for D (6 bases). The CDR3 is 13 residues long. CDR1 is MDHEN, CDR2 SYDVKM, per germline.

This clonotype was found once. One junction end does not reproduce the germline sequence, and a read error may be involved. The chain has TRBV5-4 and TRBJ2-1, with 8 positions matching TRBD2. This CDR3 spans 15 amino acids. Per germline, CDR1 SGHNT and CDR2 YYREEE (reference sequence). In nucleotides, the CDR3 is TGTGCCAGCAGCTTATACGCGGGGGGCAAGAATGAGCGGTTCTTC. Encoded protein: CASSLYAGGKNERFF.

Note on this clonotype: At one of its ends the junction is not consistent with the germline gene, which may arise from a read error. The chain carries TRBV6-2 or TRBV6-3 and TRBJ1-4; D gene ambiguous. This CDR3 is 15 amino acids long. Germline assignment: CDR1 MNHEY and CDR2 SVGEGT. In DNA, the CDR3 is TGTGCCAGCAGTTACTCCCAGCTAAAAGATGGAAAACTGTTTTTC. This codes for CASSYSQLKDGKLFF.

In regard to this clonotype: At one boundary the junction diverges from the germline segment, which might be a read error. The rearrangement joins TRBV12-5 to TRBJ2-1; TRBD2 agrees at 10 bases. The germline V gene encodes CDR1 LGHNT and CDR2 FRNRAP. CDR3 length: 15 residues. The CDR3 is CANGLGAGGNNEQSF. The CDR3 DNA sequence: TGTGCTAATGGTTTGGGAGCGGGGGGGAACAATGAGCAGTCCTTC.

Points on this clonotype: A much larger clone differs by one base, so this may be a read error. V gene TRBV5-4 combines with J gene TRBJ2-1, with 11 nucleotides matching TRBD2. The CDR3 covers 15 residues. The germline gives CDR1 SGHNT, CDR2 YYREEE (reference sequence). Germline trimming cut 1 base from V and 6 bases from J; bases unmatched to any gene: 3. CDR3 region: CASSLSTSGTNEQFF. The CDR3 DNA reads TGTGCCAGCAGCTTGTCGACTAGCGGGACCAATGAGCAGTTCTTC.

About this clonotype: Compared with germline, one end of the junction differs, possibly owing to a read error. V gene TRBV29-1 combines with J gene TRBJ2-5; no reliable D call. The CDR3 has 13 amino acids. Germline V lookup: CDR1 SQVTM, CDR2 ANQGSEA. Written as DNA, the CDR3 is TGCAGCCTGGTCGACCGGTTCCAAGAGACCCAGCACTTC. Its protein product is CSLVDRFQETQHF.

About this clonotype itself: An end of the junction differs from the germline gene, which may be a read error. V gene TRBV5-1 combines with J gene TRBJ2-3; D is unclear. Germline lookup yields CDR1 SGHRS and CDR2 YFSETQ. The CDR3 spans 13 residues. The DNA of the CDR3 is TGCACCAGCAGCTCCGGGTCCACAGATACGCAGTATTTT. As protein: CTSSSGSTDTQYF.

Concerning this clonotype itself: Just one base apart from a much larger clone, this may be a read error. The DNA for the CDR3 is TGTGCCAGCAGTTATGACTACAGAATTTACACTGAAGCTTTCTTT. It is translated as CASSYDYRIYTEAFF. This chain links TRBV6-6 with TRBJ1-1; D call uncertain. V was pared by 3 bases and J by 3 bases, with 14 bases between. Per germline, CDR1 MNHNY and CDR2 SVGAGI (reference sequence). The CDR3 consists of 15 residues.

On this clonotype: The conserved phenylalanine or tryptophan normally closing the CDR3 is absent here, so this likely arose from a read error. The DNA is left out, because the CDR3 cannot be placed on it with certainty; the CDR3 is given as TCRdb lists it. This chain connects TRBV29-1 to TRBJ2-5; the table's D gene call, TRBD2, was not cross checked with the DNA. The CDR3 length equals 11 residues, ends included. The V gene's germline CDR1 is SQVTM and CDR2 ANQGSEA. CDR3 sequence reads: CSVDSGLLAYI.

V usage is TRBV6-1 and J usage is TRBJ1-5, with D tentatively TRBD1 (5 bases). Per the germline V gene, CDR1 is MNHNS and CDR2 is SASEGT. The ends were cut back, 11 bases at V and 0 bases at J, with 23 bases in the middle. This CDR3 region has 17 residues. Here the CDR3 reads CAWSGRQFHYSNQPQHF. The CDR3 nucleotides are TGTGCCTGGAGTGGAAGACAGTTCCATTATAGCAATCAGCCCCAGCATTTT.

Regarding this clonotype: Mismatch with germline at one junction end may stem from a read error. Here the CDR3 reads CTSSKGVKGGTEAIF. In DNA, the CDR3 is TGTACCAGCAGCAAGGGGGTTAAGGGTGGTACTGAAGCTATCTTT. The rearrangement links TRBV4-2 to TRBJ1-1; D is perhaps TRBD1 (6 bases). Looked up from germline, CDR1 is LGHNA and CDR2 is YNFKEQ. This CDR3 region has 15 residues.

This chain links TRBV6-2 or TRBV6-3 with TRBJ1-5, with D perhaps assigned TRBD1 or TRBD2 (6 bases each). The J call may be faulty, since TRBJ2-3 better matches the DNA end. This CDR3 region has 15 residues. In germline, CDR1 is MNHEY, CDR2 SVGEGT. The CDR3 DNA reads as TGTGCCAGCAGTAAGAACCTGGGGGGCAATCAGCCCCAGTATTTT. It yields the protein CASSKNLGGNQPQYF.

Points on this clonotype: This likely comes from a read error, as the CDR3 has no conserved phenylalanine or tryptophan at its end. It is unclear where the CDR3 begins or ends on the DNA, so no DNA is shown, and the CDR3 is as TCRdb lists it. The V call is TRBV29-1, the J call TRBJ2-4; TRBD1 is taken as the D call from the table, unchecked against the DNA. CDR1 is SQVTM and CDR2 is ANQGSEA in the germline V gene. The CDR3 comprises 14 residues, both ends counted. The CDR3 loop reads CSGMRGHGKNIQYL.

About this clonotype: This sequence may be a read error, since a much larger clone differs from it by one base. DNA for the CDR3: TGTGCCAGCAGTGCTTTTTCTAGCACATATACGCAGTATTTT. Protein product: CASSAFSSTYTQYF. J is TRBJ2-3 and V is TRBV28, with D possibly being TRBD2 (5 bases). CDR1 is MDHEN and CDR2 is SYDVKM in the germline V gene. CDR3 length: 14 residues.

Remarks on this clonotype: One end of the junction is discordant with germline, which a read error may explain. V usage is TRBV11-2 and J usage is TRBJ2-7; D might be TRBD1 (5 bases). Germline values: CDR1 SGHAT, CDR2 FQNNGV. The CDR3 is made up of 15 amino acids. The CDR3 sequence is CASILDQGAPYEQYF. The CDR3 nucleotides read TGTGCCAGCATCTTAGATCAAGGGGCTCCCTACGAGCAGTACTTC.

About this clonotype itself: This likely comes from a read error, as the CDR3 has no conserved phenylalanine or tryptophan at its end. The CDR3 DNA is TGTGCCAGCAGCTTAGCGTTAGCGGAGGGTACTCAAGAGACCCAGTACATC. Its translation is CASSLALAEGTQETQYI. The chain has TRBV11-2 and TRBJ2-5, with D possibly matching TRBD2 (6 bases). The V gene's germline CDR1 is SGHAT and CDR2 FQNNGV. The CDR3 is 17 amino acids. Deletions cut 1 base from V and 2 bases from J, with 17 bases between.

For this clonotype: Sequence at one end of the junction differs from germline and may be a read error. The rearrangement links TRBV6-2 or TRBV6-3 to TRBJ2-1; no clear D. From germline, CDR1 is MNHEY and CDR2 SVGEGT. The CDR3 is 12 residues long. DNA of the CDR3: TGTACCAGCAGTTACACACCGACAGAGCAGTTCTTC. As protein: CTSSYTPTEQFF.

As for this clonotype: A read error may account for a junction end that differs from germline. This CDR3 is CASSPTWQFYLNFDNSPLHF. CDR3 nucleotides: TGCGCCAGCAGTCCTACCTGGCAGTTTTATCTTAACTTCGATAATTCACCCCTCCACTTT. The chain recombines TRBV28 with TRBJ1-6; D gene unclear. CDR1 is MDHEN, CDR2 SYDVKM, per germline. The CDR3 contains 20 residues.

As to this clonotype: Given the absence of the conserved phenylalanine or tryptophan at the CDR3 end, a read error is likely. The chain uses TRBV6-1 and TRBJ2-3; D ambiguous. The CDR3 has 12 residues. Germline V gene data show CDR1 as MNHNS and CDR2 as SASEGT. Trimming cost V 3 bases and J 8 bases, with 9 bases left between them. CDR3 loop: CASSESTFTQYY. The CDR3 DNA sequence: TGTGCCAGCAGTGAGTCCACTTTTACGCAGTATTAT.